This TCR beta chain originates from a study of CD8 T cells in Susac syndrome. The V and J ends lost 6 bases and 0 bases respectively, with 15 bases between them. The CDR3 consists of 15 residues. Germline CDR1 and CDR2: SGHTA and FQGNSA. Random-hexamer reverse transcription was applied to roughly 0.5 to 1 ug RNA. Using its own MiXCR run on the immunoSEQ multiplex PCR reads, TCRdb lists one record per CDR3 protein. Of fewer than 350,000 distinct CDR3 sequences in the sample, 70% to 90% were seen once. The TCR was taken from a human donor with multiple sclerosis. V is TRBV7-2 and J is TRBJ2-7; D might be TRBD1 (5 bases). What was sequenced was CD8+ T cells from PBMCs. The DNA of the CDR3 is TGTGCCAGCAGACCGACGTCAGGGTTCTCCTACGAGCAGTACTTC. Amino acids: CASRPTSGFSYEQYF. Combining the CDR3 with reference TRBV7-2 and TRBJ2-7 gives the whole variable domain GAGVSQSPSNKVTEKGKDVELRCDPISGHTALYWYRQSLGQGLEFLIYFQGNSAPDKSGLPSDRFSAERTGGSVSTLTIQRTQQEDSAVYLCASRPTSGFSYEQYFGPGTRLTVT.